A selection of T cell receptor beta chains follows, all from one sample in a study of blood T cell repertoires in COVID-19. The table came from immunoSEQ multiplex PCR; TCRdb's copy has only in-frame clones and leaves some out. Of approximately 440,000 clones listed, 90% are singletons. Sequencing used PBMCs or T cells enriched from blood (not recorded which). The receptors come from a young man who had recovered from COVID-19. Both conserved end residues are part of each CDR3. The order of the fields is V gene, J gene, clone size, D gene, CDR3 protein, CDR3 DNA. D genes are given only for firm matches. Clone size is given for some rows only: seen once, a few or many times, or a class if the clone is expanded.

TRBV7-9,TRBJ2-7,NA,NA,CASSLFLAGYDEQYF,TGTGCCAGCAGCCTGTTCCTCGCAGGTTACGACGAGCAGTACTTC
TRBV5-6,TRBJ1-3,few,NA,CASSSPPRDGNTIYF,TGTGCCAGCAGCTCCCCGCCTAGAGATGGAAACACCATATATTTT
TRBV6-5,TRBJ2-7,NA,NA,CASSSPYEQYF,TGTGCCAGCAGTTCCCCGTACGAGCAGTACTTC
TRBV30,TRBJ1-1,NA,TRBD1,CAWSVGRGTGYTEAFF,TGTGCCTGGAGTGTAGGAAGGGGGACAGGGTACACTGAAGCTTTCTTT
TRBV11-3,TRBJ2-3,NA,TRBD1,CASSSGQGRADTQYF,TGTGCCAGCAGCTCCGGACAGGGGCGGGCAGATACGCAGTATTTT
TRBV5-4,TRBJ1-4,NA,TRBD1,CASSLDPGTANEKLFF,TGTGCCAGCAGCTTGGACCCCGGGACAGCTAATGAAAAACTGTTTTTT
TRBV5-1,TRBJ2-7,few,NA,CASSPDSRSYEQYF,TGCGCCAGCAGCCCGGACAGTAGATCCTACGAGCAGTACTTC
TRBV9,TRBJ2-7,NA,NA,CASSVRDFPYEQYF,TGTGCCAGCAGCGTGAGGGACTTTCCCTACGAGCAGTACTTC
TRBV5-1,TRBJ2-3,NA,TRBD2,CASSPERGGTDTQYF,TGCGCCAGCAGCCCGGAGCGGGGGGGCACAGATACGCAGTATTTT
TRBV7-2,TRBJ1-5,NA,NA,CASSASGSRDLPQHF,TGTGCCAGCAGCGCATCCGGGTCCCGAGATCTGCCCCAGCATTTT
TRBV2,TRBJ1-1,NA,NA,CASSAWGGAFF,TGTGCCAGCAGTGCCTGGGGGGGGGCTTTCTTT
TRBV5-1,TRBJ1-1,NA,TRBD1,CASSFGTGATEAFF,TGCGCCAGCAGCTTCGGGACAGGGGCCACTGAAGCTTTCTTT
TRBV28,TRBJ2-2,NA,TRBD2,CASRLAGGPGELFF,TGTGCCTCACGACTAGCGGGAGGCCCCGGGGAGCTGTTTTTT
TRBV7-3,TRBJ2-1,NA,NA,CASSLGAGLNEQFF,TGTGCCAGCAGCTTGGGTGCGGGATTAAATGAGCAGTTCTTC
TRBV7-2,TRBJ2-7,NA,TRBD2,CASGVSGSRYYDEQYF,TGTGCCAGCGGGGTTAGCGGGAGTCGGTATTACGACGAGCAGTACTTC
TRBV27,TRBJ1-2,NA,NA,CASSFLGGGYTF,TGTGCCAGCAGTTTTCTGGGAGGCGGCTACACCTTC
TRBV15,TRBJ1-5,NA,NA,CATSKDTGINQPQHF,TGTGCCACCAGCAAAGACACGGGGATCAATCAGCCCCAGCATTTT
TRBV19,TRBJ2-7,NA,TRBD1,CASSKLSGQSLEQYF,TGTGCCAGTAGTAAACTCTCGGGACAGTCCTTGGAGCAGTACTTC
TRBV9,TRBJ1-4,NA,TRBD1,CASSERDRGDEKLFF,TGTGCCAGCAGCGAAAGGGACAGGGGGGACGAAAAACTGTTTTTT
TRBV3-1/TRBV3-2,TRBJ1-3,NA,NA,CASSHDRLLSGNTIYF,TGTGCCAGCAGCCATGATAGACTCCTCTCTGGAAACACCATATATTTT
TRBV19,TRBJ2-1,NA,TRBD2,CATTGTTYNEQFF,TGTGCCACCACCGGGACTACCTACAATGAGCAGTTCTTC
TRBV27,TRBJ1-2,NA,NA,CASSLHSTMISGYTF,TGTGCCAGCAGTTTACACAGTACCATGATTTCTGGCTACACCTTC
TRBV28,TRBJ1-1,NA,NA,CASSWAGNTEAFF,TGTGCCAGCAGCTGGGCCGGAAACACTGAAGCTTTCTTT
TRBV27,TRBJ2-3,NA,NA,CASSFDPYGVRAQYF,TGTGCCAGCAGTTTCGACCCCTACGGGGTCCGGGCGCAGTATTTT
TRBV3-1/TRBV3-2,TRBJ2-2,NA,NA,CASSQDLATGELFF,TGTGCCAGCAGCCAAGATTTGGCCACCGGGGAGCTGTTTTTT
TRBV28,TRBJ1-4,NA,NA,CASSPSAFEGPATNEKLFF,TGTGCCAGCAGTCCTAGCGCCTTCGAGGGGCCTGCAACTAATGAAAAACTGTTTTTT
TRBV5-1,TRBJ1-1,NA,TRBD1,CASSLVGGMNTEAFF,TGCGCCAGCAGCTTGGTAGGGGGCATGAACACTGAAGCTTTCTTT
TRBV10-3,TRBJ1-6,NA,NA,CAISESLAGAYNSPLHF,TGTGCCATCAGTGAGTCTTTAGCAGGGGCCTATAATTCACCCCTCCACTTT
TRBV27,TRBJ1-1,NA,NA,CASSLGPVTEAFF,TGTGCCAGCAGTTTAGGGCCGGTCACTGAAGCTTTCTTT
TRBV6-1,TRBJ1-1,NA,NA,CASSDLGSGTPGAEAFF,TGTGCCAGCAGTGATTTAGGAAGCGGGACCCCCGGGGCTGAAGCTTTCTTT
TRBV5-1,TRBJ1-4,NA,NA,CASSRGSNEKLFF,TGCGCCAGCTCGAGGGGGTCTAATGAAAAACTGTTTTTT
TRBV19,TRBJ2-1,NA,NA,CASSLGLLNEQFF,TGTGCCAGTAGTCTGGGACTCCTGAATGAGCAGTTCTTC
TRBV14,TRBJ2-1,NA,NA,CASSQGRGAGTILYNEQFF,TGTGCCAGCAGCCAAGGAAGGGGTGCCGGGACAATACTATACAATGAGCAGTTCTTC
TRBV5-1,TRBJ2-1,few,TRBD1,CASSFEGALQFF,TGCGCCAGCAGCTTTGAGGGGGCTTTGCAGTTCTTC
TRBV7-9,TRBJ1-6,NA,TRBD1,CASSPPGGGIASPLHF,TGTGCCAGCAGCCCACCAGGGGGCGGGATAGCTTCACCCCTCCACTTT
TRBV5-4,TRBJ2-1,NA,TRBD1,CASSFWGQGSNEQFF,TGTGCCAGCAGCTTCTGGGGACAGGGGTCCAATGAGCAGTTCTTC
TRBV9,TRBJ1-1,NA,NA,CASSGEEVKTEAFF,TGTGCCAGCAGCGGAGAGGAGGTAAAGACTGAAGCTTTCTTT
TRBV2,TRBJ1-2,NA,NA,CASTGGKVSYTF,TGTGCCAGCACCGGGGGAAAAGTGAGCTACACCTTC
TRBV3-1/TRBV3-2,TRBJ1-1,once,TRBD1,CASSQQGGRNTEAFF,TGTGCCAGCAGCCAACAGGGGGGAAGAAACACTGAAGCTTTCTTT
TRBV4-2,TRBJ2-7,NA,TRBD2,CASSQAVAGPSGAYEQYF,TGTGCCAGCAGCCAAGCTGTGGCAGGCCCTAGCGGGGCATACGAGCAGTACTTC
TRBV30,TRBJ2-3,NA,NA,CAWTGMSDTQYF,TGTGCCTGGACAGGGATGTCAGATACGCAGTATTTT
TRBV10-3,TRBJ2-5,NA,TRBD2,CATGQAGDETQYF,TGTGCCACCGGGCAGGCGGGAGATGAGACCCAGTACTTC
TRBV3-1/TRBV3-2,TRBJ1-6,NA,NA,CASSPRLGADSPLHF,TGTGCCAGCAGCCCCCGTTTGGGGGCGGATTCACCCCTCCACTTT
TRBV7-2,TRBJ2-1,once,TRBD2,CASSLGGLAGGFYNEQFF,TGTGCCAGCAGCTTAGGTGGACTAGCGGGAGGGTTCTACAATGAGCAGTTCTTC
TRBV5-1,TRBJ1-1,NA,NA,CASRAGRNTEAFF,TGCGCCAGCAGGGCGGGGAGGAACACTGAAGCTTTCTTT
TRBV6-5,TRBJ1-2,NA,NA,CASSRGGRSYGYTF,TGTGCCAGCAGCCGAGGGGGAAGGAGCTATGGCTACACCTTC
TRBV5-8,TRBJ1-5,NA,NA,CASSLRQTVQQPQHF,TGTGCCAGCAGCCTCAGACAGACGGTTCAACAGCCCCAGCATTTT
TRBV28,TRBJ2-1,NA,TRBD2,CASSTASGWPNNEQFF,TGTGCCAGCAGTACTGCTAGCGGTTGGCCGAACAATGAGCAGTTCTTC
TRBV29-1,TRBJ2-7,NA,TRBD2,CSVGLAGSYEQYF,TGCAGCGTTGGACTAGCGGGCTCCTACGAGCAGTACTTC
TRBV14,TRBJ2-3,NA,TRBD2,CASSVGLAGRYTDTQYF,TGTGCCAGCAGCGTCGGACTAGCGGGACGATACACAGATACGCAGTATTTT
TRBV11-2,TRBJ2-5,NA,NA,CASRQKETQYF,TGTGCCAGCAGACAGAAAGAGACCCAGTACTTC
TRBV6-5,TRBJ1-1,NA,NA,CASMSRATEAFF,TGTGCCAGCATGTCGAGAGCAACTGAAGCTTTCTTT
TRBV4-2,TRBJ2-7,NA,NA,CASSQEAYEQYF,TGTGCCAGCAGCCAAGAAGCATACGAGCAGTACTTC